The clone carrying this T cell receptor beta chain was counted a few times. Its matching antigen is unknown. A second PCR, run for 7 to 11 cycles, used a sample-barcoded 5' primer plus a J-beta primer mix. TCRdb processed the 5' RACE reads anew with MiXCR; each CDR3 protein has one entry. Here the sample spans some 940,000 distinct CDR3 sequences, almost 30% being singletons. Extractions gave at least 5 micrograms of total RNA per sample. The sample belongs to a study of blood T cells in healthy people across ages. The CDR3 length is 14 residues. The germline V gene has CDR1 WSHSY and CDR2 SAAADI. V lost 6 bases, J lost 5 bases, and 14 bases lay in between. The study, taken as a whole, reports: Naive T cell percentage strongly correlated with TCR beta diversity. Older age coincided with a roughly linear decline in TCR beta diversity per million T cells.

These data also formed part of another study, on T cells of mothers and their children. That work contributes: Over five children, together with their three healthy Caucasian mothers, made up the donors.

The chain links TRBV10-2 to TRBJ2-4; possibly TRBD1 for D (5 bases). The receptor was derived from a woman aged 40 to 50 in good health. Material: blood. CDR3 loop: CASRARGSENIQYF. CDR3 coding DNA: TGCGCCAGCAGGGCTAGGGGTTCCGAAAACATTCAGTACTTC.